This TCR beta chain was documented in a study of radiation and T cells in renal cell carcinoma. Time point given: baseline pretreatment blood. Treatment of the sample: 15 Gy SBRT to primary tumor, nephrectomy 4 weeks later. The protocol was immunoSEQ multiplex PCR, while the TCRdb copy is restricted to in-frame clones and leaves out a portion. Counted here are 120,000 to 150,000 clones, over 80% occurring once; the ten biggest clones make up under 30%. This CDR3 region has 16 residues. Germline lookup yields CDR1 SGHRS and CDR2 YFSETQ. Between the trimmed V and J ends, which lost 4 bases and 2 bases, there was a span of 18 bases.

This TCR was recovered from a woman between 50 and 59 years old with renal cell carcinoma. The input for sequencing was blood, taken from a patient whose treatment included radiotherapy and nephrectomy. The chain has TRBV5-1 and TRBJ1-2; possibly TRBD1 for D (5 bases). CDR3 bases: TGCGCCAGCAGCCTGGATATGGGGGGGACGAACTATGGCTACACCTTC. It specifies CASSLDMGGTNYGYTF. Full variable domain (remainder filled in from reference TRBV5-1 and TRBJ1-2): KAGVTQTPRYLIKTRGQQVTLSCSPISGHRSVSWYQQTPGQGLQFLFEYFSETQRNKGNFPGRFSGRQFSNSRSEMNVSTLELGDSALYLCASSLDMGGTNYGYTFGSGTRLTVV.